The 5 T cell receptor beta chains below come from one sample, sequenced in a study of T-cell reconstitution after alpha-beta-depleted transplantation in children. It was with unique molecular identifiers that the TCRbeta library was prepared. MiXCR was run by TCRdb on the PCR reads, yielding one entry per CDR3 protein. This sample carries more than 300,000 distinct CDR3 sequences, about a sixth of them seen once, and the ten largest clones take around 43%. Specimen: PBMCs, mostly from graft donor cells, collected 360 days after TCRalphabeta/CD19-depleted stem cell transplant. Receptors originate from a male patient between 2 and 9 years old who had a stem cell transplant for acute lymphoblastic leukemia, so the T cells may come from the graft donor.

This clonotype was seen repeatedly, ten times or more. The chain uses TRBV12-3 or TRBV12-4 and TRBJ2-2; TRBD1 matches at 9 bases. Trimming removed 3 bases from V and 7 bases from J; junction bases left unmatched: 6. The CDR3 runs 15 residues. The DNA for the CDR3 is TGTGCCAGCAGTTTCACAGGGGGCGCGGGCGGGGAGCTGTTTTTT. It yields the protein CASSFTGGAGGELFF.

This clonotype showed up many times. At one boundary the junction diverges from the germline segment, which might be a read error. The chain is built from TRBV7-2 and TRBJ2-7, with TRBD2 identical over 7 bases. In germline, CDR1 is SGHTA, CDR2 FQGNSA. There are 14 residues in the CDR3. CDR3 bases: TGCGCCAGCAGCTTGGGCGGGAGAGGGTACGAGCAGTACTTC. Amino acid sequence: CASSLGGRGYEQYF.

The V and J genes are TRBV13 and TRBJ2-5; 12 bases agree with TRBD2. The CDR3 is 18 residues long. With V trimmed by 5 bases and J by 7 bases, 17 bases remained unmatched. Germline V gene data show CDR1 as PRHDT and CDR2 as FYEKMQ (reference sequence). CDR3 protein: CASSPRIVTSGRAGTQYF. The CDR3 bases are TGTGCCAGCAGCCCCCGAATCGTGACTAGCGGGAGAGCAGGGACCCAGTACTTC. The whole variable domain, remainder taken from reference TRBV13 and TRBJ2-5, is AAGVIQSPRHLIKEKRETATLKCYPIPRHDTVYWYQQGPGQDPQFLISFYEKMQSDKGSIPDRFSAQQFSDYHSELNMSSLELGDSALYFCASSPRIVTSGRAGTQYFGPGTRLLVL.

In its sample, this clonotype was seen a few times. This chain connects TRBV5-1 to TRBJ2-2; 7 nucleotides match TRBD1. The CDR3 runs 14 residues. The germline gives CDR1 SGHRS, CDR2 YFSETQ. V gave up 5 bases and J gave up 1 base; unmatched junction bases: 2. The CDR3 coding sequence is TGCGCCAGCAGTTGGACAGGGAACACCGGGGAGCTGTTTTTT. This encodes CASSWTGNTGELFF.

This clonotype was seen a handful of times. The chain carries TRBV27 and TRBJ1-3, with 8 bases that match TRBD1. This CDR3 region has 19 residues. The J segment lost 3 bases and the V segment lost 2 bases, leaving 15 bases of the junction unmatched. Germline assignment: CDR1 MNHEY and CDR2 SMNVEV (reference sequence). CDR3 loop: CASSLGLKPRGPGGNTIYF. CDR3 in DNA: TGTGCCAGCAGTTTAGGATTGAAACCCAGGGGGCCGGGTGGAAACACCATATATTTT.